The clone carrying this T cell receptor (beta chain) was recorded a few times. Its antigen is unknown. Per the original methods: Sample-level TCR yields exhibited a median of approximately 88,000, with a range of 23,224 to 690,600. From the RACE reads, TCRdb called clonotypes with MiXCR, one entry per CDR3 protein. TCRdb's processing, not the study's, gives the V and J calls here. This sample has under 300,000 distinct CDR3 sequences, with around 9.3% found just once. These data belong to a study of human T cells and chemical hapten exposure. Across the study: Donors were sensitized with 2% DPC on the upper inner arm. General study results and limits: After DPC sensitization, TCRs above 1 in 1000 frequency showed no change.

Time point: pre-sensitization, week 0. Stated treatment: therapeutic diphenylcyclopropenone sensitization with weekly scalp DPC. Blood draws came before every patch-test application. Germline CDR1 is MDHEN and CDR2 is SYDVKM. There are 18 residues in the CDR3. Between the trimmed V and J ends, which lost 0 bases and 4 bases, there was a span of 21 bases. The receptor was isolated from a woman in her thirties or forties with alopecia areata. Some clones in this sample may be carry-over from other donors' samples. This sequence joins TRBV28 and TRBJ2-5; no clear D. Sequencing used whole blood, obtained in connection with sensitization to the hapten diphenylcyclopropenone (DPC). CDR3 in DNA: TGTGCCAGCAGTTTATGGAACAGACAAGCTCAGGTTCCAGAGACCCAGTACTTC. Its translation is CASSLWNRQAQVPETQYF. Based on the CDR3 plus reference TRBV28 and TRBJ2-5, the full variable domain is DVKVTQSSRYLVKRTGEKVFLECVQDMDHENMFWYRQDPGLGLRLIYFSYDVKMKEKGDIPEGYSVSREKKERFSLILESASTNQTSMYLCASSLWNRQAQVPETQYFGPGTRLLVL.